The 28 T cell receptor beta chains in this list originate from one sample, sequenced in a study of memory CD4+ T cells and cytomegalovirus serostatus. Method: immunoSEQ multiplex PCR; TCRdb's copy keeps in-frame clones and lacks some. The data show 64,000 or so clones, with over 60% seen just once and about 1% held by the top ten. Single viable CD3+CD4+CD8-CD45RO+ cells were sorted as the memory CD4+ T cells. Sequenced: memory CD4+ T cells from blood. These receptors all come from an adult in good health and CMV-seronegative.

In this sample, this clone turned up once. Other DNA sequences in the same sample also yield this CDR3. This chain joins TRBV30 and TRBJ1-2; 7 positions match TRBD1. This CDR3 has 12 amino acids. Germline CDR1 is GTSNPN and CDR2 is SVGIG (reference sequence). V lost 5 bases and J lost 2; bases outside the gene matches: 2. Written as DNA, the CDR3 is TGTGCCTGGGGGACAGTAAACTATGGCTACACCTTC. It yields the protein CAWGTVNYGYTF.

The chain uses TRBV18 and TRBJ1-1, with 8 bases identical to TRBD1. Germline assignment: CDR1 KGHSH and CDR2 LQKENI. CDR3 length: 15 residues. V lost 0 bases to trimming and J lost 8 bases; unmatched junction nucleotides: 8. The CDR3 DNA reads TGTGCCAGCTCACCACCTCAGGGGGCCGCCTCAGAAGCTTTCTTT. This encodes CASSPPQGAASEAFF. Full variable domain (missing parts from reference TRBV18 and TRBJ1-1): NAGVMQNPRHLVRRRGQEARLRCSPMKGHSHVYWYRQLPEEGLKFMVYLQKENIIDESGMPKERFSAEFPKEGPSILRIQQVVRGDSAAYFCASSPPQGAASEAFFGQGTRLTVV.

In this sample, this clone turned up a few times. The CDR3 loop is CAWKPMNTEAFF. In DNA form, the CDR3 reads TGTGCCTGGAAACCGATGAACACTGAAGCTTTCTTT. The chain employs TRBV30 and TRBJ1-1; the D is unclear. V dropped 4 bases and J dropped 0 bases, with 6 bases sitting between them. Looked up from germline, CDR1 is GTSNPN and CDR2 is SVGIG (reference sequence). The CDR3 runs to 12 residues.

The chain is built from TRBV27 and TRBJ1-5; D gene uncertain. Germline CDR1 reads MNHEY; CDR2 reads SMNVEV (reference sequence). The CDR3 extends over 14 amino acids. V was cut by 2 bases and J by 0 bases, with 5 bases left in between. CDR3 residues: CASSLQNSNQPQHF. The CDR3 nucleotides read TGTGCCAGCAGTTTACAGAATAGCAATCAGCCCCAGCATTTT.

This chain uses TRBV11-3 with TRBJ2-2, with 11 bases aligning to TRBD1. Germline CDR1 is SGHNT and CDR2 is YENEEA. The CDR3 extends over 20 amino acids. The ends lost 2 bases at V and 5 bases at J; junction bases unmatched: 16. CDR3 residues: CASSLTSPFGQGARTGELFF. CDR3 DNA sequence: TGTGCCAGCAGCTTAACATCACCATTTGGACAGGGGGCTCGAACCGGGGAGCTGTTTTTT.

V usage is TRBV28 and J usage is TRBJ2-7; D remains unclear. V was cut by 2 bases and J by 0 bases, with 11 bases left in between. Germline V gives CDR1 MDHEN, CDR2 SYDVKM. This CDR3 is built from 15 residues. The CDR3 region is CASSLSSSNSYEQYF. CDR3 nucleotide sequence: TGTGCCAGCAGTTTAAGCTCGTCAAACTCCTACGAGCAGTACTTC.

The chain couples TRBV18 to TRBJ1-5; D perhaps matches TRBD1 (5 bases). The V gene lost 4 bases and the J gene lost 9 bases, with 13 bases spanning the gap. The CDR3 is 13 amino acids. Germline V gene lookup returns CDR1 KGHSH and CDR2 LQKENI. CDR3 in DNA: TGTGCCAGCTCACACGACAGCCCAGGGCCCCAGCATTTT. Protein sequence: CASSHDSPGPQHF.

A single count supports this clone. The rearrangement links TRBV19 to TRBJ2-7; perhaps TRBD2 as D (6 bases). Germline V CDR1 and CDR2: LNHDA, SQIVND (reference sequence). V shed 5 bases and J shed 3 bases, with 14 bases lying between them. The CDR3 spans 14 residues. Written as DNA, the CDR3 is TGTGCCAGTAGTCCCGGAGGGGTCAGCTACGAGCAGTACTTC. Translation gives CASSPGGVSYEQYF.

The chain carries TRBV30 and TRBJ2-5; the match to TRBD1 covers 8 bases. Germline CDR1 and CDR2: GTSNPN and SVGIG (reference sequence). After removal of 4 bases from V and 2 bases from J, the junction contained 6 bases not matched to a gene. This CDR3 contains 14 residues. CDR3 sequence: CAWMRTGIQETQYF. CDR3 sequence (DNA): TGTGCCTGGATGAGGACAGGGATACAAGAGACCCAGTACTTC.

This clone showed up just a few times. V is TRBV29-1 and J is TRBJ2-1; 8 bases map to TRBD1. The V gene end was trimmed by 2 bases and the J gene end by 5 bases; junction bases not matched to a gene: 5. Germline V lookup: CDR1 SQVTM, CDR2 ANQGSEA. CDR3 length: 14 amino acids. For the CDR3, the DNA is TGCAGCGTTGAAAAGGGGACAGGAAACAATGAGCAGTTCTTC. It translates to CSVEKGTGNNEQFF.

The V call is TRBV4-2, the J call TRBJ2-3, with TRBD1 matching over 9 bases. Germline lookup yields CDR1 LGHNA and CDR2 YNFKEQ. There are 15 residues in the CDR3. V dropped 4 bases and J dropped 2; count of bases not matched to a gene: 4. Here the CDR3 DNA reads TGTGCCAGCAGCCCGGACAGGGGCCTCACAGATACGCAGTATTTT. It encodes CASSPDRGLTDTQYF.

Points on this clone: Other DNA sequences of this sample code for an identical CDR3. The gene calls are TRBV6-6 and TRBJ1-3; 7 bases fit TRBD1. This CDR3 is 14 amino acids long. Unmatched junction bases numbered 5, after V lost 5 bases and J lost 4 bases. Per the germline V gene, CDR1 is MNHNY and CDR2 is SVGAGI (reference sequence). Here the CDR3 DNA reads TGTGCCAGCAGTAACAGGGGATCAGGAAACACCATATATTTT. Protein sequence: CASSNRGSGNTIYF.

CDR3 sequence (DNA): TGTGCCAGCAGCTCCCGAAATGAGCAGTTCTTC. This encodes CASSSRNEQFF. The chain is built from TRBV7-9 and TRBJ2-1; no definite D call. Trimming cost V 4 bases and J 7 bases, with 5 bases left between them. Germline loops: CDR1 SEHNR, CDR2 FQNEAQ (reference sequence). The CDR3 length is 11 residues. Complete variable domain (other parts from reference TRBV7-9 and TRBJ2-1): DTGVSQNPRHKITKRGQNVTFRCDPISEHNRLYWYRQTLGQGPEFLTYFQNEAQLEKSRLLSDRFSAERPKGSFSTLEIQRTEQGDSAMYLCASSSRNEQFFGPGTRLTVL.

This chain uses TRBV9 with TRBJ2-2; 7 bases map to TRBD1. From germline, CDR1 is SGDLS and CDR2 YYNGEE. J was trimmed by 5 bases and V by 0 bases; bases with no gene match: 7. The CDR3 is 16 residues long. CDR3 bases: TGTGCCAGCAGCGTAGATGACAGGGCCTGGACCGGGGAGCTGTTTTTT. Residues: CASSVDDRAWTGELFF.

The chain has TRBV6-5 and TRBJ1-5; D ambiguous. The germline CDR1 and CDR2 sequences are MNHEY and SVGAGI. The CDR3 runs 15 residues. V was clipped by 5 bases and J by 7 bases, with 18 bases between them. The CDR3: CASSADSPISQPQHF. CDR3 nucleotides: TGTGCCAGCAGTGCCGATAGCCCCATAAGCCAGCCCCAGCATTTT.

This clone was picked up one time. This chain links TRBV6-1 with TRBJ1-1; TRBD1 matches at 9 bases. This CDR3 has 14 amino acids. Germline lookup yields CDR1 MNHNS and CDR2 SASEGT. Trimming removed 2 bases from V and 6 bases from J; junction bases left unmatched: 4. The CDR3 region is CASSEQGTGSEAFF. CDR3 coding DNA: TGTGCCAGCAGTGAACAGGGGACAGGGTCTGAAGCTTTCTTT.

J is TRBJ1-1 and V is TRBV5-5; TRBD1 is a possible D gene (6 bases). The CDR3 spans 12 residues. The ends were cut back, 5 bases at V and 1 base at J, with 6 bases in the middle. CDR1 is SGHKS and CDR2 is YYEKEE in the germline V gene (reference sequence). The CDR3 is CASRQGNTEAFF. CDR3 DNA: TGTGCCAGCAGACAGGGGAACACTGAAGCTTTCTTT.

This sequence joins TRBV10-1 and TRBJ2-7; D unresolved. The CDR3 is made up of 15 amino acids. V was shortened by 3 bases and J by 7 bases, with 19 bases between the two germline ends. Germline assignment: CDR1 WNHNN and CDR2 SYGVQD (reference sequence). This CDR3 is CASSESGRPYGEQYF. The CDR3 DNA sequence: TGCGCCAGCAGTGAAAGTGGCCGACCCTACGGGGAGCAGTACTTC.

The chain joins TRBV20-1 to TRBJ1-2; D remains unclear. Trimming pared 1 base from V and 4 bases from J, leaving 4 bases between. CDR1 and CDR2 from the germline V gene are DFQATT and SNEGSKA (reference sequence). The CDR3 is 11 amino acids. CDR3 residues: CSARVGYGYTF. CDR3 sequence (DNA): TGCAGTGCTAGAGTCGGCTATGGCTACACCTTC.

The CDR3 DNA reads as TGTGCCAGCAGCTTAGGTAATAGCGGGGGGGCCTACAATGAGCAGTTCTTC. Amino acids: CASSLGNSGGAYNEQFF. The chain combines TRBV11-2 with TRBJ2-1; 11 bases are shared with TRBD2. J was trimmed by 2 bases and V by 1 base; bases with no gene match: 4. The CDR3 is 17 amino acids. The V gene's germline CDR1 is SGHAT and CDR2 FQNNGV.

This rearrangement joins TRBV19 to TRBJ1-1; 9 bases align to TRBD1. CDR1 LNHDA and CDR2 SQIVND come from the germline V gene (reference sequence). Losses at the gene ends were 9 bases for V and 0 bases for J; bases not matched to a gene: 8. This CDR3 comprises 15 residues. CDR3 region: CASAGDRVLNTEAFF. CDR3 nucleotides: TGTGCCAGCGCGGGGGACAGGGTGTTGAACACTGAAGCTTTCTTT.

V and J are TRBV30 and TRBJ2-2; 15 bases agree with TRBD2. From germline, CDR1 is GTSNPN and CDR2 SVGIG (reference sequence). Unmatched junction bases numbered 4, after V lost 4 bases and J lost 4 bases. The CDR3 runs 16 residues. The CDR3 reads CAWTQGLAGGTGELFF. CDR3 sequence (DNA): TGTGCCTGGACCCAGGGACTAGCGGGAGGCACCGGGGAGCTGTTTTTT. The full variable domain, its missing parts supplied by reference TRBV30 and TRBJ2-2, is SQTIHQWPATLVQPVGSPLSLECTVEGTSNPNLYWYRQAAGRGLQLLFYSVGIGQISSEVPQNLSASRPQDRQFILSSKKLLLSDSGFYLCAWTQGLAGGTGELFFGEGSRLTVL.

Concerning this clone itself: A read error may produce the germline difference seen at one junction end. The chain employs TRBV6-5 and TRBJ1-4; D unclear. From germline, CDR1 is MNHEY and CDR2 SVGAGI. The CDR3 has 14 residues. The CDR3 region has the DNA TGTGCCAGCCGTTACTCCGGGAATAATGAAAAACTGTTTTTT. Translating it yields CASRYSGNNEKLFF.

The CDR3 nucleotides read TGTGCCAGCAGCTTAGCCTTAGCGGGAGGCTCAGATACGCAGTATTTT. This codes for CASSLALAGGSDTQYF. The chain couples TRBV7-2 to TRBJ2-3, with 10 bases aligning to TRBD2. Germline V gives CDR1 SGHTA, CDR2 FQGNSA. The CDR3 consists of 16 residues. V trimming: 0 bases; J trimming: 4 bases; junction bases outside the gene matches: 4.

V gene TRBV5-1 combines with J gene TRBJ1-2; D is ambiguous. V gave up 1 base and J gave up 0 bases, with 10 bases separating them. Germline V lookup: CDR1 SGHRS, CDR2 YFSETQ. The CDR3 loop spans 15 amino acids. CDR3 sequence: CASSLLHTANYGYTF. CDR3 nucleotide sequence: TGCGCCAGCAGCTTGCTTCACACAGCTAACTATGGCTACACCTTC.

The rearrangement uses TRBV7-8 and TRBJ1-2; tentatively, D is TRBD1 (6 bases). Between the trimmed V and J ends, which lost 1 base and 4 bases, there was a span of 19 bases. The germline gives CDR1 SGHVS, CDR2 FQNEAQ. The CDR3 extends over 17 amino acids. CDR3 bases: TGTGCCAGCAGCTTAGTTGGTATGGGGGGCGGCGGCTATGGCTACACCTTC. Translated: CASSLVGMGGGGYGYTF.

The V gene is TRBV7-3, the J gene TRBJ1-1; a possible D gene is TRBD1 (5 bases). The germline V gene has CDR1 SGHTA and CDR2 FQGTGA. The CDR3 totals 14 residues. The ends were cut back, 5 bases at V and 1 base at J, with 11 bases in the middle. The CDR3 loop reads CASSMGTENTEAFF. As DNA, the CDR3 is TGTGCCAGCAGCATGGGGACGGAGAACACTGAAGCTTTCTTT.

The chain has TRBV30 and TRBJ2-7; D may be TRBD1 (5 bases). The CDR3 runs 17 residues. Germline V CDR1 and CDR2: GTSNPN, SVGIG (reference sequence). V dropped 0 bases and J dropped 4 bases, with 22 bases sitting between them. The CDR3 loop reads CAWSVGVGTSRVYEQYF. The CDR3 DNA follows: TGTGCCTGGAGTGTAGGGGTCGGCACCTCCAGGGTATACGAGCAGTACTTC.